These 10 T cell receptor beta chains were sequenced from one sample in a study of prognosis after radiotherapy for stage I lung cancer listed by TCRdb under 2021. Sequencing instrument: Illumina HiSeq 3000. Two rounds of multiplex PCR on genomic DNA were used to amplify the TCR beta CDR3 region. The first PCR round used primers specific to each TRBV and TRBJ gene, and the primer sequences were filed in Chinese patent CN105087789A. TCRdb itself trimmed the public reads at Q25 with fastp, ran MiXCR and retained productive beta chains. Here each entry gathers all rows of one CDR3 protein and keeps the most common genes and DNA. This sample is represented by approximately 35,000 distinct CDR3 sequences; approximately 35% of them were singletons. 25% to 30% of the sample rests with the top ten. Sequencing was performed on PBMCs, taken before or after stereotactic body radiation therapy (not recorded which). The receptors were gathered from a donor over 45 with non-small cell lung cancer.

About this clonotype itself: Since a far larger clone is one base different, this is likely a read error. DNA of the CDR3: TGTGCCAGCAGCGTAGGGTCAGGGGGGACCGGGGAGCTGTTTTTT. Translation: CASSVGSGGTGELFF. The V call is TRBV9, the J call TRBJ2-2; possible D gene TRBD1, 7 bases. Germline V lookup: CDR1 SGDLS, CDR2 YYNGEE. There are 15 residues in the CDR3. The germline V and J ends were trimmed by 0 bases and 5 bases, with 11 bases remaining between them.

This clonotype came up a few times. The V and J genes are TRBV5-4 and TRBJ1-5; D is perhaps TRBD1 (6 bases). The CDR3 contains 14 residues. V shed 4 bases and J shed 7 bases, with 15 bases lying between them. Germline loops: CDR1 SGHNT, CDR2 YYREEE (reference sequence). The CDR3 DNA sequence: TGTGCCAGCAGCCTAGCAGGGGCCGGACAGCCCCAGCATTTT. This encodes CASSLAGAGQPQHF.

This clonotype came up many times. The chain links TRBV6-2 or TRBV6-3 to TRBJ1-2; TRBD1 might be the D (5 bases). Per germline, CDR1 MNHEY and CDR2 SVGEGT. This CDR3 has 14 residues. V was pared by 0 bases and J by 8 bases, with 13 bases between. In DNA, the CDR3 is TGTGCCAGCAGTTACTCGGTCAGGGAAGGGGGCTACACCTTC. It specifies CASSYSVREGGYTF.

This clonotype has a count of ten or more. The genes are TRBV3-1 and TRBJ1-1; D ambiguous. V was pared by 1 base and J by 6 bases, with 6 bases between. Germline-derived CDR1 and CDR2 are LGHDT and YNNKEL (reference sequence). This CDR3 has 12 amino acids. The CDR3 protein is CASSQGSSEAFF. The DNA of the CDR3 is TGTGCCAGCAGCCAAGGGAGTTCTGAAGCTTTCTTT.

This clonotype was recorded at least ten times. The rearrangement uses TRBV7-2 and TRBJ1-4; TRBD1 aligns across 8 bases. Per germline, CDR1 SGHTA and CDR2 FQGNSA. V shed 2 bases and J 2 bases; nucleotides not matched to a gene: 7. CDR3 length equals 17 residues. The CDR3 region has the DNA TGTGCCAGCAGCTTACGAGGACAGGGAGCGACTAATGAAAAACTGTTTTTT. This sequence encodes CASSLRGQGATNEKLFF.

The sample holds many counts of this clonotype. V usage is TRBV15 and J usage is TRBJ1-3; D ambiguous. This CDR3 contains 11 residues. V lost 6 bases and J lost 1, with 1 base in between. Looked up from germline, CDR1 is LNHNV and CDR2 is YYDKDF (reference sequence). Here the CDR3 DNA reads TGTGCCACCAGTTCTGGAAACACCATATATTTT. This codes for CATSSGNTIYF.

This clonotype has a count of ten or more. J is TRBJ1-5 and V is TRBV7-9, with a tentative D call TRBD1 (5 bases). Germline assignment: CDR1 SEHNR and CDR2 FQNEAQ (reference sequence). This CDR3 has 17 amino acids. Trimming stripped 1 base from V and 5 bases from J, with 18 bases between. The chain's CDR3 is CASSLVPIDSSDQPQHF. Here the CDR3 DNA reads TGTGCCAGCAGCTTAGTTCCCATCGACAGTTCAGATCAGCCCCAGCATTTT. Full variable domain (missing parts from reference TRBV7-9 and TRBJ1-5): DTGVSQNPRHKITKRGQNVTFRCDPISEHNRLYWYRQTLGQGPEFLTYFQNEAQLEKSRLLSDRFSAERPKGSFSTLEIQRTEQGDSAMYLCASSLVPIDSSDQPQHFGDGTRLSIL.

This clonotype was seen at least ten times. The chain has TRBV20-1 and TRBJ2-5; 8 bases match TRBD1. CDR1 DFQATT and CDR2 SNEGSKA come from the germline V gene (reference sequence). The V gene end was trimmed by 3 bases and the J gene end by 4 bases; junction bases not matched to a gene: 13. The CDR3 runs to 16 residues. The CDR3 reads CSARGGTGGSRETQYF. CDR3 sequence (DNA): TGCAGTGCTAGGGGGGGAACAGGGGGATCGCGAGAGACCCAGTACTTC.

This clonotype was picked up many times. The chain links TRBV6-2 or TRBV6-3 to TRBJ2-2, with D perhaps being TRBD1 or TRBD2 (5 bases each). With 8 bases removed from V and 0 bases from J, the gap between germline ends came to 7 bases. Per germline, CDR1 MNHEY and CDR2 SVGEGT. The CDR3 has 13 amino acids. This CDR3 reads CASQGPNTGELFF. The CDR3 coding sequence is TGTGCCAGCCAGGGACCGAACACCGGGGAGCTGTTTTTT.

On this clonotype itself: The CDR3 end shows no conserved phenylalanine or tryptophan, and so a read error is likely. The DNA is left out, because the CDR3 cannot be placed on it with certainty; the CDR3 is given as TCRdb lists it. This chain uses TRBV5-1 with TRBJ2-1; TRBD2 is taken as the D call from the table, unchecked against the DNA. CDR1 SGHRS and CDR2 YFSETQ come from the germline V gene. Termini included, the CDR3 measures 15 amino acids. CDR3: CASSLGRGRGDEQFL.